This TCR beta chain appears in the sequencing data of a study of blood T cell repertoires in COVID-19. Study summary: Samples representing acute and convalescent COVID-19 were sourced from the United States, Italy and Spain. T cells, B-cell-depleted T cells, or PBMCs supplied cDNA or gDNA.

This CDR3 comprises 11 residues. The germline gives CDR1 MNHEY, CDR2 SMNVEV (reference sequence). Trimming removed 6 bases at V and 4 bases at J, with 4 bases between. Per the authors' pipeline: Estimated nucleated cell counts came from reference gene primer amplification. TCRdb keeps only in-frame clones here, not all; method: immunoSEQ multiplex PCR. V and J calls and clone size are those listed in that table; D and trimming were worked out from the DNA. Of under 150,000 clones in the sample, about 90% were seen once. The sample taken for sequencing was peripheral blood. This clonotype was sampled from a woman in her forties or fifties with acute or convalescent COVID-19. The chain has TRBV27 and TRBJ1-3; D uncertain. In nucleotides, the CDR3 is TGTGCCAGCAGGACAGGAAACACCATATATTTT. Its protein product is CASRTGNTIYF.